This T cell receptor beta chain originates from a study of blood T cell repertoires in COVID-19. About the research overall: COVID-19 samples collected from the United States, Italy and Spain covered acute and convalescent phases. T cells, B-cell-depleted T cells, or PBMCs provided the cDNA or gDNA that served as material.

Only in-frame clones appear in the TCRdb table, and some are missing; sequencing was by immunoSEQ multiplex PCR. The sample records about 170,000 clones, around four fifths being singletons. V lost 4 bases, J lost 7 bases, and 16 bases lay in between. The CDR3 runs to 14 residues. Germline CDR1 reads GTSNPN; CDR2 reads SVGIG (reference sequence). Donors in Cohort 3 who had recovered were those with two negative PCRs, healthcare professional clearance, or resolution of their symptoms. Sequencing used PBMCs or T cells enriched from blood (not recorded which). This TCR derives from a woman aged 45-65 years who had recovered from COVID-19. This chain joins TRBV30 and TRBJ1-4; a possible D gene is TRBD1 (5 bases). The CDR3 sequence: CAWTRATGGEKLFF. In DNA, the CDR3 is TGTGCCTGGACCCGGGCCACGGGGGGTGAAAAACTGTTTTTT.